The entry below gives a single T cell receptor beta chain sequence along with its context. Its antigen is still unknown. This entry belongs to a study of vaccination and CD4 T cells after COVID-19. Treatment here: approximately 10-day PBMC culture with coronavirus spike peptide pools or control peptides (ViraFEST assay). Sequenced with the Oncomine TCR Beta short-read assay was DNA taken from cultured CD4+ T cells. Each CDR3 protein is one row after TCRdb ran MiXCR on the PCR reads. The data contain more than 20,000 distinct CDR3 sequences, around three quarters of them singletons. Sequenced: CD4+ T cells from blood, cultured in vitro. The source of this sequence is a human donor who had recovered from COVID-19.

The DNA of the CDR3 is TGCGCCAGCAGCTTGCGGGGGGGCTCCTATAATTCACCCCTCCACTTT. Translated, it gives CASSLRGGSYNSPLHF. The gene calls are TRBV5-1 and TRBJ1-6; possible D gene TRBD1, 5 bases. Germline lookup yields CDR1 SGHRS and CDR2 YFSETQ. This CDR3 region has 16 residues. Between the trimmed V and J ends, which lost 1 base and 0 bases, there was a span of 8 bases.